Presented here are 7 T cell receptor beta chains from one specimen sequenced in a study of blood T cell repertoires in COVID-19. Some clones are missing from TCRdb's copy, which holds only in-frame ones; the method was immunoSEQ multiplex PCR. The sample has some 97,000 clones; roughly 87% are singletons. The sequenced sample was peripheral blood. The receptors here all came from a man aged 25-45 years in a cohort sampled during active COVID-19.

V gene TRBV10-2 combines with J gene TRBJ2-1, with D perhaps matching TRBD1 (5 bases). The CDR3 runs to 17 residues. V was pared by 0 bases and J by 2 bases, with 14 bases between. Germline V CDR1 and CDR2: WSHSY, SAAADI. The CDR3 coding sequence is TGCGCCAGCAGTGAGTCGAAGGGGCGCACCCCCTACAATGAGCAGTTCTTC. Protein product: CASSESKGRTPYNEQFF.

The chain links TRBV2 to TRBJ1-6, with 8 bases aligning to TRBD1. The CDR3 loop spans 15 amino acids. The V gene end was trimmed by 4 bases and the J gene end by 7 bases; junction bases not matched to a gene: 6. CDR1 and CDR2 (germline): SNHLY, FYNNEI. CDR3 loop: CASSAFRDRNSPLHF. The CDR3 region has the DNA TGTGCCAGCAGTGCCTTCCGGGACAGGAATTCACCCCTCCACTTT.

The chain combines TRBV29-1 with TRBJ1-2; D possibly corresponds to TRBD1 (5 bases). This CDR3 contains 12 residues. Germline CDR1 reads SQVTM; CDR2 reads ANQGSEA. Trimming removed 7 bases from V and 1 base from J, with 10 bases in between. The CDR3 DNA follows: TGCAGCGGGGGGAGCAATAACTATGGCTACACCTTC. It encodes CSGGSNNYGYTF.

The rearrangement joins TRBV25-1 to TRBJ1-1, with D possibly matching TRBD1 (6 bases). Germline CDR1 is MGHDK and CDR2 is SYGVNS. The CDR3 has 13 residues. Trimming shortened V by 3 bases and J by 11 bases, and 16 bases separated the two germline ends. CDR3 loop: CASSDGDIPLAFF. CDR3 DNA sequence: TGTGCCAGCAGTGACGGGGACATACCCCTGGCTTTCTTT.

The J gene is TRBJ1-2, the V gene TRBV4-3, with D possibly being TRBD1 (6 bases). Trimming stripped 3 bases from V and 4 bases from J, with 15 bases between. There are 15 residues in the CDR3. Germline V lookup: CDR1 LGHNA, CDR2 YSLEER. The CDR3 loop is CASSQIYLGAYGYTF. CDR3 bases: TGCGCCAGCAGCCAGATCTATCTGGGGGCCTATGGCTACACCTTC.

V and J are TRBV2 and TRBJ2-3, with 10 positions matching TRBD2. The germline V gene has CDR1 SNHLY and CDR2 FYNNEI. The CDR3 is 16 residues long. Germline trimming cut 11 bases from V and 1 base from J; bases unmatched to any gene: 12. The CDR3 DNA sequence: TGTGCCCTCCGGACTAGCGGTGGTCGTGGCACAGATACGCAGTATTTT. The encoded protein is CALRTSGGRGTDTQYF. Full variable domain (outside the CDR3, taken from reference TRBV2 and TRBJ2-3): EPEVTQTPSHQVTQMGQEVILRCVPISNHLYFYWYRQILGQKVEFLVSFYNNEISEKSEIFDDQFSVERPDGSNFTLKIRSTKLEDSAMYFCALRTSGGRGTDTQYFGPGTRLTVL.

The chain uses TRBV7-6 and TRBJ1-1; D gene uncertain. The length of the CDR3 is 15 residues. CDR1 SGHVS and CDR2 FNYEAQ come from the germline V gene. The V gene lost 0 bases and the J gene lost 1 base, with 9 bases spanning the gap. This chain's CDR3 is CASSLAWAGNTEAFF. The CDR3 region has the DNA TGTGCCAGCAGCTTAGCATGGGCAGGGAACACTGAAGCTTTCTTT.